This TCR beta chain was identified during a study of control samples from healthy donors and cancer patients. Between the trimmed V and J ends, which lost 6 bases and 0 bases, there was a span of 12 bases. The V gene's germline CDR1 is SGHTA and CDR2 FQGTGA. The CDR3 has 15 residues. Using immunoSEQ multiplex PCR, the repertoire was profiled, and TCRdb retains in-frame clones only, with some absent. Of roughly 59,000 clones listed, about 92% were seen once; the top ten hold about 1.7%. The TCR comes from a man aged 35 to 55 with colorectal cancer. This chain links TRBV7-3 with TRBJ2-1; D unclear. The sequenced material came from PBMCs. The CDR3 loop reads CASSFTESSYNEQFF. The CDR3 nucleotides read TGTGCCAGCAGTTTTACAGAGAGCTCCTACAATGAGCAGTTCTTC.